These 5 T cell receptor beta chains came from one sample sequenced in a study of control samples from healthy donors and cancer patients. The data were produced by immunoSEQ multiplex PCR, yet TCRdb's version contains in-frame clones alone and is incomplete. The table includes 75,000 to 90,000 clones, around 89% detected once. The source material was blood. All receptors come from a man in his fifties or sixties in good health.

Concerning this clone itself: Other DNA sequences in this specimen translate into the identical CDR3. This rearrangement joins TRBV9 to TRBJ2-3; 11 nucleotides agree with TRBD2. This CDR3 is built from 15 residues. Trimming took 3 bases from V and 1 from J; bases not matched to a gene: 1. Per germline, CDR1 SGDLS and CDR2 YYNGEE. The CDR3 region has the DNA TGTGCCAGCAGCGAGGGACTAGCGGGCACAGATACGCAGTATTTT. This encodes CASSEGLAGTDTQYF.

This chain uses TRBV11-2 with TRBJ1-1; D is undetermined. The germline V gene has CDR1 SGHAT and CDR2 FQNNGV. Trimming cost V 2 bases and J 1 base, with 8 bases left between them. CDR3 size: 14 residues. The CDR3 bases are TGTGCCAGCAGCTTATCGGACGGGAACACTGAAGCTTTCTTT. It translates to CASSLSDGNTEAFF.

This CDR3 reads CASSHDLDRGKNIQYF. The DNA for the CDR3 is TGTGCCAGCAGCCACGACTTAGACAGGGGCAAAAACATTCAGTACTTC. V usage is TRBV7-8 and J usage is TRBJ2-4, with 8 bases identical to TRBD1. Losses at the gene ends were 5 bases for V and 3 bases for J; bases not matched to a gene: 9. The V gene's germline CDR1 is SGHVS and CDR2 FQNEAQ. The CDR3 runs 16 residues.

This clone was counted once. The chain links TRBV5-4 to TRBJ2-3; perhaps TRBD1 as D (6 bases). Deletions cut 0 bases from V and 5 bases from J, with 7 bases between. The CDR3 loop spans 13 amino acids. Germline V lookup: CDR1 SGHNT, CDR2 YYREEE (reference sequence). CDR3 DNA: TGTGCCAGCAGCTTGGACAGGGAAGATACGCAGTATTTT. Its translation is CASSLDREDTQYF.

The rearrangement joins TRBV6-2 or TRBV6-3 to TRBJ1-5; D is possibly TRBD1 (5 bases). CDR3 length: 17 amino acids. Germline loops: CDR1 MNHEY, CDR2 SVGEGT. V dropped 5 bases and J dropped 1 base, with 18 bases sitting between them. CDR3 protein: CASSQRDSVGSNQPQHF. In nucleotides, the CDR3 is TGTGCCAGCAGTCAGAGGGACTCCGTCGGGAGCAATCAGCCCCAGCATTTT.